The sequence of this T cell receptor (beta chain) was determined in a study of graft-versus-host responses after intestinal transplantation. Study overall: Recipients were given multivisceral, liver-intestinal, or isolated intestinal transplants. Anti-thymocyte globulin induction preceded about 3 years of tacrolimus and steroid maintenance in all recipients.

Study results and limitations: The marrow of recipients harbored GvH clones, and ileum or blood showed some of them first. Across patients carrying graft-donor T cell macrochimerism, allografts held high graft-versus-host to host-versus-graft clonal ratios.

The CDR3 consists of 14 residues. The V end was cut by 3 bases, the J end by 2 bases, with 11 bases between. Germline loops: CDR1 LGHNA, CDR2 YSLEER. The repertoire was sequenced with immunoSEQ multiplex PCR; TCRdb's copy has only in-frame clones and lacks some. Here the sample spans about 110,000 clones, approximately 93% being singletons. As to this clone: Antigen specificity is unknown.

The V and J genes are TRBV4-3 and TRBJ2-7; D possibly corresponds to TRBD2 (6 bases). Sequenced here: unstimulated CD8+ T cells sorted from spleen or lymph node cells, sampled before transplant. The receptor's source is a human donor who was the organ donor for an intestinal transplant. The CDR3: CASSHRTGAYEQYF. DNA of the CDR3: TGCGCCAGCAGCCATCGGACGGGAGCCTACGAGCAGTACTTC.